This T cell receptor (beta chain) originates from a study of human T cells and chemical hapten exposure. Study information: Patients, predominantly female, presented with alopecia areata, totalis or universalis.

Study conclusions and caveats: Expanded TCRs made up significantly more big CDR3 similarity clusters than controls did.

Time point denoted: patch test 1, 2 weeks after DPC sensitization. The sample's treatment: therapeutic diphenylcyclopropenone sensitization with weekly scalp DPC. The CDR3 has 15 residues. The V gene's germline CDR1 is SEHNR and CDR2 FQNEAQ (reference sequence). Trimming shortened V by 2 bases and J by 2 bases, and 13 bases separated the two germline ends. As regards this clonotype: The antigen is unknown.

From the RACE reads, TCRdb called clonotypes with MiXCR, one entry per CDR3 protein. The sample carries approximately 80,000 distinct CDR3 sequences, roughly 7.6% recorded once. Sequencing used whole blood, obtained in connection with sensitization to the hapten diphenylcyclopropenone (DPC). The chain employs TRBV7-9 and TRBJ2-7, with D unresolved. This TCR was recovered from a woman between 25 and 40 years old with alopecia areata. Some clones in this sample may be carry-over from other donors' samples. In DNA form, the CDR3 reads TGTGCCAGCAGCTTAAACGGTCAGTTACCCTACGAGCAGTACTTC. This gives the protein CASSLNGQLPYEQYF.